The 21 T cell receptor beta chains below all came from one sample that was sequenced in a study of a mutant IDH1 vaccine in newly diagnosed glioma. Sequencing used immunoSEQ multiplex PCR; TCRdb keeps in-frame clones, though not all of them. The sample lists around 57,000 clones, around four fifths occurring once. Their antigens are not known. Time point noted: week 35, safety follow-up. Every vaccination contained 300 ug of the mutant IDH1 20-mer peptide and was paired with topical imiquimod. Sequences were derived from PBMCs, sampled from a glioma patient whose treatment included an IDH1 peptide vaccine. The receptors come from a man aged 25-40 years with glioma.

This rearrangement joins TRBV19 to TRBJ1-5; 10 bases are a match to TRBD1. J gave up 1 base and V 7 bases, and 4 bases lay outside the gene matches. The germline CDR1 and CDR2 sequences are LNHDA and SQIVND (reference sequence). The CDR3 has 15 amino acids. CDR3 protein: CASIRDRGSNQPQHF. In DNA form, the CDR3 reads TGTGCCAGTATCCGGGACAGGGGAAGCAATCAGCCCCAGCATTTT. The full variable domain, completed using reference TRBV19 and TRBJ1-5, is DGGITQSPKYLFRKEGQNVTLSCEQNLNHDAMYWYRQDPGQGLRLIYYSQIVNDFQKGDIAEGYSVSREKKESFPLTVTSAQKNPTAFYLCASIRDRGSNQPQHFGDGTRLSIL.

V usage is TRBV7-2 and J usage is TRBJ2-7, with a tentative D call TRBD1 (6 bases). V shed 0 bases and J shed 6 bases, with 12 bases lying between them. CDR1 is SGHTA, CDR2 FQGNSA, per germline. The CDR3 loop spans 14 amino acids. The CDR3 coding sequence is TGTGCCAGCAGCTTAGCGTACAGGGCGGTCGAGCAGTACTTC. Its translation is CASSLAYRAVEQYF.

The chain links TRBV6-5 to TRBJ2-7; D tentatively reads TRBD1 or TRBD2 (5 bases each). Germline V gene sequence: CDR1 MNHEY, CDR2 SVGAGI. This CDR3 region has 16 residues. The V gene lost 4 bases and the J gene lost 13 bases, with 29 bases spanning the gap. The chain's CDR3 is CASSSGRIRDATSSYF. CDR3 in DNA: TGTGCCAGCAGTTCAGGACGGATAAGGGACGCTACATCTTCCTACTTC.

A few counts support this clone. The V call is TRBV18, the J call TRBJ1-1; D unclear. CDR3 length equals 13 residues. Germline assignment: CDR1 KGHSH and CDR2 LQKENI. V lost 3 bases to trimming and J lost 0 bases, with 5 bases between them. The CDR3 DNA reads TGTGCCAGCTCACCCTCGATGAACACTGAAGCTTTCTTT. Encoded protein: CASSPSMNTEAFF.

The chain is built from TRBV7-2 and TRBJ2-7, with 8 nucleotides matching TRBD1. This CDR3 comprises 14 residues. Trimming cost V 1 base and J 3 bases; bases outside gene matches: 2. In germline, CDR1 is SGHTA, CDR2 FQGNSA. The CDR3: CASSLGQGFYEQYF. CDR3 sequence (DNA): TGTGCCAGCAGCTTAGGACAGGGGTTCTACGAGCAGTACTTC.

The chain is built from TRBV5-4 and TRBJ2-1; the D gene is possibly TRBD2 (6 bases). CDR3 size: 15 residues. CDR1 and CDR2 (germline): SGHNT, YYREEE (reference sequence). Trimming pared 5 bases from V and 2 bases from J, leaving 14 bases between. The CDR3 protein is CASSPGTGAYNEQFF. DNA for the CDR3: TGTGCCAGCAGTCCCGGAACGGGGGCCTACAATGAGCAGTTCTTC.

The CDR3 reads CASSYSDRAGYTF. CDR3 coding DNA: TGTGCCAGCAGTTACTCAGACAGGGCTGGCTACACCTTC. The chain recombines TRBV6-5 with TRBJ1-2; 7 bases are shared with TRBD1. V lost 0 bases, J lost 7 bases, and 2 bases stayed unmatched. Looked up from germline, CDR1 is MNHEY and CDR2 is SVGAGI. The CDR3 has 13 residues.

The chain is built from TRBV7-6 and TRBJ2-3; no firm D call. The CDR3 has 17 residues. Germline CDR1 is SGHVS and CDR2 is FNYEAQ. V shed 1 base and J shed 0 bases, with 14 bases lying between them. CDR3 DNA sequence: TGTGCCAGCAGCTTAGAGATCTTCGGGCGAAGCACAGATACGCAGTATTTT. It is translated as CASSLEIFGRSTDTQYF.

V is TRBV7-9 and J is TRBJ2-2, with 7 bases identical to TRBD2. The CDR3 spans 14 residues. The ends lost 1 base at V and 6 bases at J; junction bases unmatched: 2. The germline V gene encodes CDR1 SEHNR and CDR2 FQNEAQ (reference sequence). CDR3 region: CASSLGGLAGELFF. Written as DNA, the CDR3 is TGTGCCAGCAGCTTAGGAGGACTAGCCGGGGAGCTGTTTTTT. Filled out from reference TRBV7-9 and TRBJ2-2, the complete variable domain reads DTGVSQNPRHKITKRGQNVTFRCDPISEHNRLYWYRQTLGQGPEFLTYFQNEAQLEKSRLLSDRFSAERPKGSFSTLEIQRTEQGDSAMYLCASSLGGLAGELFFGEGSRLTVL.

The rearrangement links TRBV4-1 to TRBJ1-2; D might be TRBD1 (5 bases). V was cut by 4 bases and J by 8 bases, with 17 bases left in between. CDR1 and CDR2 from the germline V gene are MGHRA and YSYEKL. There are 14 residues in the CDR3. The CDR3 sequence is CASSPGGLLSGYTF. The CDR3 coding sequence is TGCGCCAGCAGCCCGGGGGGGTTACTATCCGGCTACACCTTC.

The table lists this clone with a count of one. The chain links TRBV6-4 to TRBJ2-3; no clear D gene. Trimming shortened V by 4 bases and J by 0 bases, and 11 bases separated the two germline ends. Germline CDR1 is MRHNA and CDR2 is SNTAGT. This CDR3 region has 15 residues. The CDR3 here is CASSVDRTSTDTQYF. CDR3 nucleotides: TGTGCCAGCAGTGTAGACCGAACTAGCACAGATACGCAGTATTTT.

This chain joins TRBV7-9 and TRBJ2-1; D is possibly TRBD2 (6 bases). This CDR3 is 12 amino acids long. Germline CDR1 and CDR2: SEHNR and FQNEAQ (reference sequence). Trimming pared 5 bases from V and 10 bases from J, leaving 12 bases between. The CDR3 here is CASSQDGGEQFF. For the CDR3, the DNA is TGTGCCAGCAGCCAGGACGGAGGGGAGCAGTTCTTC.

The chain joins TRBV27 to TRBJ2-7; a possible D gene is TRBD2 (7 bases). The CDR3 sequence is 18 residues long. CDR1 and CDR2 (germline): MNHEY, SMNVEV (reference sequence). Trimming took 2 bases from V and 2 from J, leaving 22 bases between them. CDR3 DNA sequence: TGTGCCAGCAGTTTAAGCCGATTCGGGGGGCACGCACCCTACGAGCAGTACTTC. Translation: CASSLSRFGGHAPYEQYF.

Here the CDR3 reads CASSYPLKGADQPQHF. The CDR3 region has the DNA TGTGCCAGCAGTTACCCACTTAAGGGGGCCGATCAGCCCCAGCATTTT. The V and J genes are TRBV6-5 and TRBJ1-5; 7 positions match TRBD1. CDR1 and CDR2 from the germline V gene are MNHEY and SVGAGI. V lost 2 bases and J lost 5; bases outside the gene matches: 9. CDR3 size: 16 residues.

This clone occurred once. The chain employs TRBV2 and TRBJ1-1; a possible D gene is TRBD1 (5 bases). The CDR3 has 14 amino acids. Trimming left V 6 bases short and J 4 bases short, with 15 bases between. The germline CDR1 and CDR2 sequences are SNHLY and FYNNEI. The CDR3: CASREEWGGTEAFF. CDR3 nucleotides: TGTGCCAGCAGAGAGGAATGGGGGGGCACTGAAGCTTTCTTT.

This clone was seen only once. The chain couples TRBV5-5 to TRBJ2-7, with D perhaps TRBD1 (5 bases). Between the trimmed V and J ends, which lost 0 bases and 4 bases, there was a span of 14 bases. This CDR3 is built from 15 residues. CDR1 is SGHKS and CDR2 is YYEKEE in the germline V gene (reference sequence). Written as DNA, the CDR3 is TGTGCCAGCAGCTTGGTGTCAGGGCTCGCTTACGAGCAGTACTTC. Translated: CASSLVSGLAYEQYF.

J is TRBJ1-5 and V is TRBV30; no reliable D call. The V gene's germline CDR1 is GTSNPN and CDR2 SVGIG (reference sequence). Trimming pared 2 bases from V and 5 bases from J, leaving 10 bases between. This CDR3 has 13 amino acids. CDR3 residues: CAWSIRVDQPQHF. CDR3 in DNA: TGTGCCTGGAGTATCCGGGTAGATCAGCCCCAGCATTTT. Full variable domain (rest looked up from reference TRBV30 and TRBJ1-5): SQTIHQWPATLVQPVGSPLSLECTVEGTSNPNLYWYRQAAGRGLQLLFYSVGIGQISSEVPQNLSASRPQDRQFILSSKKLLLSDSGFYLCAWSIRVDQPQHFGDGTRLSIL.

The chain couples TRBV30 to TRBJ2-1, with 9 bases matching TRBD2. Germline CDR1 is GTSNPN and CDR2 is SVGIG (reference sequence). V trimming: 1 base; J trimming: 9 bases; junction bases outside the gene matches: 4. The CDR3 is made up of 13 amino acids. This chain's CDR3 is CAWSGLAGIEQFF. The DNA for the CDR3 is TGTGCCTGGAGTGGGCTAGCGGGGATTGAGCAGTTCTTC.

The genes are TRBV9 and TRBJ2-7; a possible D gene is TRBD2 (5 bases). V was shortened by 3 bases and J by 3 bases, with 13 bases between the two germline ends. From germline, CDR1 is SGDLS and CDR2 YYNGEE. The CDR3 loop spans 14 amino acids. CDR3 in DNA: TGTGCCAGCAGCGCCGCGGGCCGCTACTACGAGCAGTACTTC. As protein: CASSAAGRYYEQYF.

This chain uses TRBV19 with TRBJ2-2; 7 bases line up with TRBD1. Germline CDR1 reads LNHDA; CDR2 reads SQIVND (reference sequence). This CDR3 region has 15 residues. Unmatched junction bases numbered 8, after V lost 6 bases and J lost 4 bases. CDR3 sequence reads: CASSLRGSATGELFF. CDR3 bases: TGTGCCAGTAGCCTCAGGGGGTCTGCCACCGGGGAGCTGTTTTTT.

This clone was recorded a few times. J is TRBJ1-6 and V is TRBV30; D ambiguous. V was trimmed by 5 bases and J by 0 bases, leaving 14 bases between them. The germline V gene has CDR1 GTSNPN and CDR2 SVGIG (reference sequence). This CDR3 contains 16 residues. CDR3 residues: CAWGGRPASYNSPLHF. As DNA, the CDR3 is TGTGCCTGGGGTGGACGGCCCGCCTCCTATAATTCACCCCTCCACTTT.